These T cell receptor beta chains were read from a single sample in a study of cytomegalovirus exposure and HLA in healthy donors. Here immunoSEQ multiplex PCR was the method, and the copy in TCRdb shows in-frame clones only, minus some. The sample carries just over 150,000 clones, over 80% recorded once. Sequencing was carried out using PBMCs. These receptor sequences come from a male donor in good health and CMV-seropositive. CDR3s include the opening cysteine and the closing phenylalanine or tryptophan. The D gene is left open where the match is weak. Clone size appears in some rows only: once, few, many, or a class for an expanded clone.

size | J | D | V | DNA | CDR3
- | TRBJ1-1 | TRBD1 | TRBV18 | TGTGCCAGCTCACCATCGCCGGGACAGGGCTCAGCTTTCTTT | CASSPSPGQGSAFF
- | TRBJ2-1 | - | TRBV5-1 | TGCGCCAGCAGCTTGGGGGTAGCCCAATATGAGCAGTTCTTC | CASSLGVAQYEQFF
- | TRBJ2-7 | TRBD1 | TRBV19 | TGTGCCAGTAGTCGCCTGGGGACAGTATACGAGCAGTACTTC | CASSRLGTVYEQYF
- | TRBJ1-5 | TRBD1 | TRBV19 | TGTGCCAGTAGTATAGCCCAGGGGGTAAGCAATCAGCCCCAGCATTTT | CASSIAQGVSNQPQHF
- | TRBJ2-7 | TRBD1 | TRBV7-2 | TGTGCCAGCAGCCCTGGACAGGCCACCTACGAGCAGTACTTC | CASSPGQATYEQYF
- | TRBJ1-2 | - | TRBV28 | TGTGCCAGCAGCAACCTTAGTGCGGTCTATGGCTACACCTTC | CASSNLSAVYGYTF
- | TRBJ1-5 | - | TRBV5-1 | TGCGCCAGCAGCTTGACTCCAGCGGGGGCAGCGAATCAGCCCCAGCATTTT | CASSLTPAGAANQPQHF
- | TRBJ1-1 | - | TRBV29-1 | TGCAGCGTTGAGATTTGGGAGGGGGAGAACACTGAAGCTTTCTTT | CSVEIWEGENTEAFF
- | TRBJ1-5 | - | TRBV30 | TGTGCCTGGAGTGCCCACAGGGGCAATCAGCCCCAGCATTTT | CAWSAHRGNQPQHF
- | TRBJ2-1 | TRBD2 | TRBV9 | TGTGCCAGCAGCGGAGAATTAGCGGGAGGATTCAACAATGAGCAGTTCTTC | CASSGELAGGFNNEQFF
- | TRBJ2-1 | TRBD2 | TRBV7-2 | TGTGCCAGCAGACCGACTAGCGGGGGCTACAATGAGCAGTTCTTC | CASRPTSGGYNEQFF
- | TRBJ2-3 | TRBD2 | TRBV7-2 | TGTGCCAGCAAATCAAGAAGAGCTAGCGGGAGGGATACGCAGTATTTT | CASKSRRASGRDTQYF
- | TRBJ2-7 | TRBD1 | TRBV19 | TGTGCCAGTAGCCCAGGGGGCGCGATATACGAGCAGTACTTC | CASSPGGAIYEQYF
- | TRBJ2-1 | - | TRBV11-2 | TGTGCCAGCAGCTCGGCAGGGGACGCGGAATTCTACAATGAGCAGTTCTTC | CASSSAGDAEFYNEQFF
- | TRBJ2-2 | TRBD2 | TRBV7-2 | TGTGCCAGCAGCTTAGGGACTAGGGGCACCGGGGAGCTGTTTTTT | CASSLGTRGTGELFF
- | TRBJ1-1 | - | TRBV4-3 | TGCGCCAGCAGCCAAGATTCTAACACTGAAGCTTTCTTT | CASSQDSNTEAFF
- | TRBJ2-7 | - | TRBV5-4 | TGTGCCAGCAGCTTGGGAGGGAGCTCCTACGAGCAGTACTTC | CASSLGGSSYEQYF
- | TRBJ2-7 | TRBD2 | TRBV7-9 | TGTGCCAGCAGCCATGCTCGAGCGGGAGAAGCCGAGCAGTACTTC | CASSHARAGEAEQYF
- | TRBJ1-2 | - | TRBV7-2 | TGTGCCAGCAGCTTACCGAACTATGGCTACACCTTC | CASSLPNYGYTF
- | TRBJ1-5 | - | TRBV19 | TGTGCCAGTAGGGCGGACATTAGCAATCAGCCCCAGCATTTT | CASRADISNQPQHF
- | TRBJ2-7 | TRBD2 | TRBV30 | TGTGCCTGGGGGGGGAGCGGGGGCCCCTACGAGCAGTACTTC | CAWGGSGGPYEQYF
- | TRBJ2-7 | TRBD2 | TRBV7-2 | TGTGCCAGCAGCTTACAGTCGGCTAGCGGGAGGGCCAACGAGCAGTACTTC | CASSLQSASGRANEQYF
- | TRBJ1-1 | - | TRBV6-4 | TGTGCCAGCAGTACAGGAGAATCGGCTGAAGCTTTCTTT | CASSTGESAEAFF
few | TRBJ2-7 | - | TRBV6-1 | TGTGCAAGCAGCTTGGGGCAGGCACGCTCCTACGAGCAGTACTTC | CASSLGQARSYEQYF
- | TRBJ1-1 | - | TRBV30 | TGTGCCTTCGTAGGGGGGGTTTCTAAAGCTTTCTTT | CAFVGGVSKAFF
- | TRBJ1-2 | - | TRBV30 | TGTGCCTGGACCTTCTCGACAGGCGGCTACACCTTC | CAWTFSTGGYTF
once | TRBJ2-5 | TRBD2 | TRBV30 | TGTGCCTGGAGTGTTGGTGGGAGGGCCGGGGAGACCCAGTACTTC | CAWSVGGRAGETQYF
few | TRBJ2-5 | - | TRBV7-2 | TGTGCCAGCAGCCCCCGAGTGCAAGAGACCCAGTACTTC | CASSPRVQETQYF
few | TRBJ1-4 | TRBD1 | TRBV6-5 | TGTGCCAGCAGGAGGACAGGAGGAGGTGAAAAACTGTTTTTT | CASRRTGGGEKLFF
- | TRBJ2-2 | - | TRBV2 | TGTGCCAGCACCCGGACAGAGAACACCGGGGAGCTGTTTTTT | CASTRTENTGELFF
- | TRBJ1-2 | - | TRBV6-5 | TGTGCCAGCAGTCTAAATGGGGGGAACTATGGCTACACCTTC | CASSLNGGNYGYTF
- | TRBJ1-5 | - | TRBV19 | TGTGCCAGCCGCAGGGACTTTAGCAATCAGCCCCAGCATTTT | CASRRDFSNQPQHF
- | TRBJ2-2 | TRBD2 | TRBV29-1 | TGCAGCGGTCCACTCCTAGCGGGCGGATCCGGGGAGCTGTTTTTT | CSGPLLAGGSGELFF
- | TRBJ2-3 | TRBD2 | TRBV7-6 | TGTGCCAGCAGCTTAAAAGGCGTAGCGGGAGGTTTTAGCACAGATACGCAGTATTTT | CASSLKGVAGGFSTDTQYF
few | TRBJ2-5 | TRBD2 | TRBV2 | TGTGCCAGTACCCGGACTAGAGAAGAGACCCAGTACTTC | CASTRTREETQYF
- | TRBJ2-1 | TRBD1 | TRBV28 | TGTGCCAGCAGTCCCGGGACAGCAATACTCAATGAGCAGTTCTTC | CASSPGTAILNEQFF
- | TRBJ2-2 | TRBD2 | TRBV6-6 | TGTGCCAGCAGCAGCGGGAGCCCTCCGAACACCGGGGAGCTGTTTTTT | CASSSGSPPNTGELFF
- | TRBJ2-7 | TRBD2 | TRBV6-1 | TGTGCCAGCAGTGATTCAGGGAGGGCCTACGAGCAGTACTTC | CASSDSGRAYEQYF
few | TRBJ2-5 | TRBD2 | TRBV29-1 | TGCAGCGCCGCGCGGGGGGGGCAAGAGACCCAGTACTTC | CSAARGGQETQYF
- | TRBJ2-7 | - | TRBV18 | TGTGCCAGCTCACCACCTACAGCCGAGCAGTACTTC | CASSPPTAEQYF
once | TRBJ2-3 | - | TRBV5-1 | TGCGCCAGCAGCTTGAGTCTAGTTGACACGCAGTATTTT | CASSLSLVDTQYF
- | TRBJ2-7 | TRBD1 | TRBV5-1 | TGCGCCAGCAGCGGGGGACAGGGGGTAATGCGCGAGCAGTACTTC | CASSGGQGVMREQYF
- | TRBJ2-1 | TRBD1 | TRBV7-8 | TGTGCCAGCAGCTCCCGCCGGGACAGGGGCAATGAGCAGTTCTTC | CASSSRRDRGNEQFF
- | TRBJ2-7 | TRBD2 | TRBV7-9 | TGTGCCAGCAGCTTAAGCGGGGGCAGCTCCTACGAGCAGTACTTC | CASSLSGGSSYEQYF
once | TRBJ1-4 | - | TRBV6-5 | TGTGCCAGCCGAGTTATAATACAGGGTCTGGAAAAACTGTTTTTT | CASRVIIQGLEKLFF
- | TRBJ2-7 | TRBD2 | TRBV5-6 | TGTGCCAGCAGCCTAGCGGGACCGGGGGAGCAGTACTTC | CASSLAGPGEQYF
- | TRBJ2-7 | TRBD2 | TRBV19 | TGTGCCAGTAGGGTGAGGGGGCTGCAACCGGGACTAGCGGGAGCGCATGGGGAGCAGTACTTC | CASRVRGLQPGLAGAHGEQYF